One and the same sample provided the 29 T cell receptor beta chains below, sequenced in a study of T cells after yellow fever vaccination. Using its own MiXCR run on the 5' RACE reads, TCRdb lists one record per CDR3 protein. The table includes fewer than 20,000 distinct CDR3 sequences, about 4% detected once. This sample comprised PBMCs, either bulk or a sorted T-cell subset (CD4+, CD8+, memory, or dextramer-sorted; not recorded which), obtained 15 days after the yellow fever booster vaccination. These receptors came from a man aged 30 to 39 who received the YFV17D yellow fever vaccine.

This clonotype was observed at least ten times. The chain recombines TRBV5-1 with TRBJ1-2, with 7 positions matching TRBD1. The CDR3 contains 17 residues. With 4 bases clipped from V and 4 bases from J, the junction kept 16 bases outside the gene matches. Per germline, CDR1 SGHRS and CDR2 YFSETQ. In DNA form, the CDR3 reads TGCGCCAGCAGCAGGGACAGACTTTTAAATCCGGTCTATGGCTACACCTTC. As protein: CASSRDRLLNPVYGYTF.

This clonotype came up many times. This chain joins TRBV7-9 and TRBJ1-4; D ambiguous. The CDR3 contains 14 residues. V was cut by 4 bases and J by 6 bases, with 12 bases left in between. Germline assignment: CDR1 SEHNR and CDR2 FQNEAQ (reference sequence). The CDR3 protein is CASSSTLPDEKLFF. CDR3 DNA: TGTGCCAGCAGCTCAACGTTGCCAGATGAAAAACTGTTTTTT.

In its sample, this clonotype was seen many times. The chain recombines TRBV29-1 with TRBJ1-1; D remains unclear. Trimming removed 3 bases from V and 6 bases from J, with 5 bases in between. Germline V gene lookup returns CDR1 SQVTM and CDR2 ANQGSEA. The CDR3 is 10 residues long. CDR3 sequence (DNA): TGCAGCGTTGAGGTGGCTGAAGCTTTCTTT. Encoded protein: CSVEVAEAFF.

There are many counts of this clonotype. The CDR3 region is CASSTTGDPSYNEQFF. The CDR3 DNA sequence: TGTGCCAGCAGTACAACAGGGGACCCCTCCTACAATGAGCAGTTCTTC. The V and J genes are TRBV27 and TRBJ2-1; 7 bases map to TRBD1. The CDR3 covers 16 residues. V lost 5 bases to trimming and J lost 0 bases; unmatched junction nucleotides: 7. CDR1 is MNHEY, CDR2 SMNVEV, per germline (reference sequence).

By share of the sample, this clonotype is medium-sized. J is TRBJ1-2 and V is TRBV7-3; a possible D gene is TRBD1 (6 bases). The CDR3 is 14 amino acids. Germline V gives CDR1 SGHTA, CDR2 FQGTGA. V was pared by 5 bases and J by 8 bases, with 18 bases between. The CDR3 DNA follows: TGTGCCAGCAGCCCAGCCCGGACAGAAAGGGGCTACACCTTC. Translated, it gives CASSPARTERGYTF.

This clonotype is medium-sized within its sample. The CDR3 loop reads CASSSTGSQETQYF. The CDR3, as DNA: TGTGCCAGCAGCTCTACAGGGTCCCAAGAGACCCAGTACTTC. The chain links TRBV7-9 to TRBJ2-5; tentatively, D is TRBD1 (6 bases). Trimming stripped 4 bases from V and 1 base from J, with 10 bases between. The CDR3 extends over 14 amino acids. Germline CDR1 reads SEHNR; CDR2 reads FQNEAQ (reference sequence).

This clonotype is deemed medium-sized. Here the CDR3 reads CASSLIGPELQQETQYF. As DNA, the CDR3 is TGCGCCAGCAGCTTGATAGGCCCGGAACTACAACAAGAGACCCAGTACTTC. V gene TRBV5-1 combines with J gene TRBJ2-5; no definite D call. The CDR3 is 17 residues long. V lost 1 base and J 2 bases, leaving 18 bases between the germline ends. Germline V CDR1 and CDR2: SGHRS, YFSETQ.

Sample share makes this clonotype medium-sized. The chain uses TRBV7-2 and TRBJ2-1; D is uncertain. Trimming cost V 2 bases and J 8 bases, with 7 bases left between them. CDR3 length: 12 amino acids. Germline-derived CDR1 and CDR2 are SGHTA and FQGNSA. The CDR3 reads CASSLYIDEQFF. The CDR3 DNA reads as TGTGCCAGCAGCTTATATATTGATGAGCAGTTCTTC.

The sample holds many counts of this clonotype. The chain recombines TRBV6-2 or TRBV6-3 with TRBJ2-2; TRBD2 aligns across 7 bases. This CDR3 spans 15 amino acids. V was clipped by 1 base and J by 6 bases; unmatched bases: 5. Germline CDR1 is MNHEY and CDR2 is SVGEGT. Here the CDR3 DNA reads TGTGCCAGCAGTTACTTCGGCACTAGCGCCGGGGAGCTGTTTTTT. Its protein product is CASSYFGTSAGELFF.

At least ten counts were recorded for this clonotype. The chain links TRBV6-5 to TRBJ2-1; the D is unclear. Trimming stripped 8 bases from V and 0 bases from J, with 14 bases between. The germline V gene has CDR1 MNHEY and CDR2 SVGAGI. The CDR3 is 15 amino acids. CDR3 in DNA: TGTGCCAGCGCTAGAACTTACCTCTCCTACAATGAGCAGTTCTTC. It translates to CASARTYLSYNEQFF.

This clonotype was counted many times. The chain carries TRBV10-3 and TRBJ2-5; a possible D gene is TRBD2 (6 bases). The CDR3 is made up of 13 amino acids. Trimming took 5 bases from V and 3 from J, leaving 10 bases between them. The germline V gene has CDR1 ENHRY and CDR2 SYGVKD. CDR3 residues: CAISRGLEETQYF. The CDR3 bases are TGTGCCATCAGTCGGGGACTTGAAGAGACCCAGTACTTC.

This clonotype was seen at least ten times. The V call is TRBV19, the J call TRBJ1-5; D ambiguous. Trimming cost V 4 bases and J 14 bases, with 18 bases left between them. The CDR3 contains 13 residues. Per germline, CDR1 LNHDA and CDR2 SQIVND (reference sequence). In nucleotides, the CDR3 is TGTGCCAGTAGTACAACCCCCTTAGGGAAGAAGCATTTT. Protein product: CASSTTPLGKKHF.

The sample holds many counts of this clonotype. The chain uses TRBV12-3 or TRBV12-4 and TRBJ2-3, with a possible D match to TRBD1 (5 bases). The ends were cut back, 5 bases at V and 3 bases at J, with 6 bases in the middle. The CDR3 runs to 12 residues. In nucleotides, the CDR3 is TGTGCCAGCAGTCCAGGGACAGATACGCAGTATTTT. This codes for CASSPGTDTQYF.

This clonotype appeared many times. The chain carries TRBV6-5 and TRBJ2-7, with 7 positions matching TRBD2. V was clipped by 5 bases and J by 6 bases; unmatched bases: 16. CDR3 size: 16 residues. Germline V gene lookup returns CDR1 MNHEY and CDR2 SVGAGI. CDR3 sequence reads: CASSPNPGLPRGEQYF. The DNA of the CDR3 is TGTGCCAGCAGTCCAAATCCGGGACTACCTCGGGGCGAGCAGTACTTC.

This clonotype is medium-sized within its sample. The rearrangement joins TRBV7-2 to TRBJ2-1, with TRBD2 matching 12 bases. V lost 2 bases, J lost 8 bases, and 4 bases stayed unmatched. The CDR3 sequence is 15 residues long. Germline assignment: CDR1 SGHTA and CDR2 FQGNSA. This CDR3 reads CASSLFPSGRDEQFF. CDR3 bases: TGTGCCAGCAGCTTATTTCCTAGCGGGAGGGATGAGCAGTTCTTC. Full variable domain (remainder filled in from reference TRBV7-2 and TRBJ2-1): GAGVSQSPSNKVTEKGKDVELRCDPISGHTALYWYRQSLGQGLEFLIYFQGNSAPDKSGLPSDRFSAERTGGSVSTLTIQRTQQEDSAVYLCASSLFPSGRDEQFFGPGTRLTVL.

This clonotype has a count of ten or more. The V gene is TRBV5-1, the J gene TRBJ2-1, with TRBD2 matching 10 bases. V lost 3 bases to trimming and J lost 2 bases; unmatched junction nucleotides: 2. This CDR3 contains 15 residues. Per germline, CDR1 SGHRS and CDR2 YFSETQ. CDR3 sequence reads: CASSSSGSPYNEQFF. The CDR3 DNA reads TGCGCCAGCAGCTCTAGCGGGAGCCCCTACAATGAGCAGTTCTTC. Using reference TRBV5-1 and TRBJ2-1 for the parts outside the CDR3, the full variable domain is KAGVTQTPRYLIKTRGQQVTLSCSPISGHRSVSWYQQTPGQGLQFLFEYFSETQRNKGNFPGRFSGRQFSNSRSEMNVSTLELGDSALYLCASSSSGSPYNEQFFGPGTRLTVL.

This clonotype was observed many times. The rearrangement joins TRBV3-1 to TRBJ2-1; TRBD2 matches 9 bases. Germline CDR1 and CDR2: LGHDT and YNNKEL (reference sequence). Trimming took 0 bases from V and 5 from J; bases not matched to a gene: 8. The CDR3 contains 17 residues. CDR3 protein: CASSQDPWASGNNEQFF. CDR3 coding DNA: TGTGCCAGCAGCCAAGATCCCTGGGCTAGCGGGAACAATGAGCAGTTCTTC.

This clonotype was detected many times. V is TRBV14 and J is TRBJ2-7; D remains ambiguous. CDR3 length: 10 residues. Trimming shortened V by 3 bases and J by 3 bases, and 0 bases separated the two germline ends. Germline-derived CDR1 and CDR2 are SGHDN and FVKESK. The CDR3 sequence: CASSHYEQYF. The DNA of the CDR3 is TGTGCCAGCAGCCACTACGAGCAGTACTTC. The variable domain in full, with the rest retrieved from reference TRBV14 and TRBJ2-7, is EAGVTQFPSHSVIEKGQTVTLRCDPISGHDNLYWYRRVMGKEIKFLLHFVKESKQDESGMPNNRFLAERTGGTYSTLKVQPAELEDSGVYFCASSHYEQYFGPGTRLTVT.

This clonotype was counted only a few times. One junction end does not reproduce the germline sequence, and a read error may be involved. This chain's CDR3 is CATSRDFVDGEQFF. The DNA of the CDR3 is TGCGCCACCAGCCGGGACTTCGTAGACGGGGAGCAGTTCTTC. The chain links TRBV4-1 to TRBJ2-1, with D perhaps TRBD2 (6 bases). The CDR3 totals 14 residues. Germline V gene sequence: CDR1 MGHRA, CDR2 YSYEKL.

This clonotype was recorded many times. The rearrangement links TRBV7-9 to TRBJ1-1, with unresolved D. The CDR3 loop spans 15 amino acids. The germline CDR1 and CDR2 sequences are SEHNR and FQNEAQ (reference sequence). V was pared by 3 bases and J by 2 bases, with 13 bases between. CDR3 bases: TGTGCCAGCAGCTTTGACCAGATATTAAACACTGAAGCTTTCTTT. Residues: CASSFDQILNTEAFF.

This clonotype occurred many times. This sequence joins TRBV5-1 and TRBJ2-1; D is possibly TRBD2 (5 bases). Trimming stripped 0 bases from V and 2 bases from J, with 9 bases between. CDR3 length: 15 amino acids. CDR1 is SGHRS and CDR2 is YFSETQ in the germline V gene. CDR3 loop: CASSLASGPYNEQFF. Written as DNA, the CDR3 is TGCGCCAGCAGCTTGGCCAGCGGACCCTACAATGAGCAGTTCTTC.

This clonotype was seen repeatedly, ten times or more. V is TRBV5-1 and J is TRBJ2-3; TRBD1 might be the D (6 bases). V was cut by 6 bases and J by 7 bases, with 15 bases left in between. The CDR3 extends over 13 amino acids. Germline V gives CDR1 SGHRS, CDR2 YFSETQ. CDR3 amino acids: CASTDSTGNTQYF. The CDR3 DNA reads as TGCGCCAGCACCGACTCTACAGGGAATACGCAGTATTTT.

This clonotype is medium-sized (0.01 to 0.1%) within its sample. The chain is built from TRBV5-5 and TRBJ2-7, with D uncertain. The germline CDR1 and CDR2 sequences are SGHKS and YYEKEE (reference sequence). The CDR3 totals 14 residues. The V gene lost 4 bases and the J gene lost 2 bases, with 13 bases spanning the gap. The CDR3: CASSLEASPYEQYF. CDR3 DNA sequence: TGTGCCAGCAGCCTGGAAGCTTCCCCCTACGAGCAGTACTTC.

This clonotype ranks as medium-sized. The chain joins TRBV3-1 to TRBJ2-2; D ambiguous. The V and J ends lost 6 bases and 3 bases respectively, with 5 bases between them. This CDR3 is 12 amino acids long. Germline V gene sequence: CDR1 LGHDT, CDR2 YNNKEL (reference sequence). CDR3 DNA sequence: TGTGCCAGCAGTAGGGACACCGGGGAGCTGTTTTTT. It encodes CASSRDTGELFF. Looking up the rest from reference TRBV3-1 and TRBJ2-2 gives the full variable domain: DTAVSQTPKYLVTQMGNDKSIKCEQNLGHDTMYWYKQDSKKFLKIMFSYNNKELIINETVPNRFSPKSPDKAHLNLHINSLELGDSAVYFCASSRDTGELFFGEGSRLTVL.

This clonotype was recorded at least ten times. This CDR3 is CASSYSGGYYEQYF. DNA of the CDR3: TGTGCCAGCAGTTACTCCGGGGGGTACTACGAGCAGTACTTC. The V gene is TRBV6-5, the J gene TRBJ2-7; 7 nucleotides match TRBD2. The CDR3 spans 14 residues. CDR1 is MNHEY and CDR2 is SVGAGI in the germline V gene. The V and J ends lost 0 bases and 3 bases, in that order; junction bases with no gene match: 2.

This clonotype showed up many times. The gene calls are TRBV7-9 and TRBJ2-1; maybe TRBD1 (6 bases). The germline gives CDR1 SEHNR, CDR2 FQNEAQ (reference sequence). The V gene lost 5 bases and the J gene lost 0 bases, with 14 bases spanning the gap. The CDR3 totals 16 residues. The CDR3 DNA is TGTGCCAGCAGCAACAAGGGGGTCGGCTCCTACAATGAGCAGTTCTTC. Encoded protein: CASSNKGVGSYNEQFF.

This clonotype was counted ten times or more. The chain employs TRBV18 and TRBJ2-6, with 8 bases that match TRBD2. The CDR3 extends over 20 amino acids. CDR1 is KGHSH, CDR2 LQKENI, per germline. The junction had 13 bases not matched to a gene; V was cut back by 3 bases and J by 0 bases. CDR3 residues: CASSPPRREEPFSGANVLTF. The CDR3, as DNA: TGTGCCAGCTCACCCCCCCGGCGGGAGGAACCCTTCTCTGGGGCCAACGTCCTGACTTTC.

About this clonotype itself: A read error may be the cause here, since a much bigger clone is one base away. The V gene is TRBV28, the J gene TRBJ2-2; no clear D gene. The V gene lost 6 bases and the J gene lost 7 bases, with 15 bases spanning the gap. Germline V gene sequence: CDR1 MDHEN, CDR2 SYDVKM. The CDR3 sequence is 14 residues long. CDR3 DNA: TGTGCCAGCAGCCCGACCAGGAATTGCGGGGAGCTGTTTTTT. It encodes CASSPTRNCGELFF. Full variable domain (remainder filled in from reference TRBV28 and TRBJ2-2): DVKVTQSSRYLVKRTGEKVFLECVQDMDHENMFWYRQDPGLGLRLIYFSYDVKMKEKGDIPEGYSVSREKKERFSLILESASTNQTSMYLCASSPTRNCGELFFGEGSRLTVL.

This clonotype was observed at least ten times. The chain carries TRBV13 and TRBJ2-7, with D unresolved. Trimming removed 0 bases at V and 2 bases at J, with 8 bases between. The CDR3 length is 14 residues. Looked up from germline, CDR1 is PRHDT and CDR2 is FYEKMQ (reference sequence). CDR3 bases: TGTGCCAGCAGCTTAGGGGCCAGTACCTACGAGCAGTACTTC. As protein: CASSLGASTYEQYF. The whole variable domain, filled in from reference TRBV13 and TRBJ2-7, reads AAGVIQSPRHLIKEKRETATLKCYPIPRHDTVYWYQQGPGQDPQFLISFYEKMQSDKGSIPDRFSAQQFSDYHSELNMSSLELGDSALYFCASSLGASTYEQYFGPGTRLTVT.